These 6 T cell receptor beta chains originate from one sample sequenced in a study of shared clonotypes between healthy human individuals (dated by TCRdb to the early 2020s). Library preparation employed the immunoSEQ multiplex PCR assay. TCRdb stores this immuneACCESS table with in-frame sequences only. Part of the clones is absent; in the studies checked, under half of the shortfall reflects unresolved V genes, and no reason is known for the rest. The sample table lists approximately 2.4 million clones, 90% to 96% of them with a count of one. The ten largest clones take up about 0.13% of the sample. Sequencing was carried out using naive CD4+ T cells sorted from blood. The cell subset or site label here, explained by the study, means: CD45RA+ positively selected. The receptors were sampled from a man between 18 and 29 years old in good health.

This chain links TRBV10-3 with TRBJ2-5; D is ambiguous. Germline V gene data show CDR1 as ENHRY and CDR2 as SYGVKD. The CDR3 spans 12 residues. V lost 6 bases and J 1 base, leaving 6 bases between the germline ends. The CDR3, as DNA: TGTGCCATCAGCAACCTCCAAGAGACCCAGTACTTC. Amino acids: CAISNLQETQYF.

Of note for this clone: The identical CDR3 is also encoded by other nucleotide sequences in the sample. J is TRBJ1-1 and V is TRBV5-1, with D perhaps matching TRBD1 (5 bases). CDR3 length: 15 amino acids. V dropped 0 bases and J dropped 4 bases, with 13 bases sitting between them. From germline, CDR1 is SGHRS and CDR2 YFSETQ. For the CDR3, the DNA is TGCGCCAGCAGCTTGGTCGCAGGGCCGGGCACTGAAGCTTTCTTT. It translates to CASSLVAGPGTEAFF.

This clone has a single count. J is TRBJ1-1 and V is TRBV5-1, with a possible D match to TRBD1 (5 bases). Germline CDR1 is SGHRS and CDR2 is YFSETQ. CDR3 length: 15 amino acids. The germline V and J ends were trimmed by 3 bases and 3 bases, with 15 bases remaining between them. This CDR3 is CASSSRAGRDTEAFF. DNA of the CDR3: TGCGCCAGCAGCTCCCGGGCAGGGAGGGACACTGAAGCTTTCTTT.

The chain joins TRBV5-1 to TRBJ1-4, with D hard to call. Trimming pared 2 bases from V and 8 bases from J, leaving 16 bases between. Germline values: CDR1 SGHRS, CDR2 YFSETQ. The CDR3 sequence is 15 residues long. The CDR3 here is CASSLGPAAFEKLFF. The CDR3, as DNA: TGCGCCAGCAGCTTAGGACCAGCGGCATTCGAAAAACTGTTTTTT.

The rearrangement uses TRBV27 and TRBJ1-2; TRBD1 matches at 8 bases. This CDR3 spans 14 amino acids. The germline V gene encodes CDR1 MNHEY and CDR2 SMNVEV (reference sequence). J was trimmed by 1 base and V by 4 bases; bases with no gene match: 2. The CDR3 loop is CASSSDRDNYGYTF. The DNA for the CDR3 is TGTGCCAGCAGTTCGGACAGGGATAACTATGGCTACACCTTC.

The chain links TRBV7-2 to TRBJ1-1, with TRBD1 identical over 9 bases. After removal of 4 bases from V and 1 base from J, the junction contained 4 bases not matched to a gene. The CDR3 runs to 15 residues. CDR1 and CDR2 from the germline V gene are SGHTA and FQGNSA. The CDR3 DNA follows: TGTGCCAGCAGCTCGGACAGGGGATGGAACACTGAAGCTTTCTTT. It is translated as CASSSDRGWNTEAFF.